The sequence of this T cell receptor beta chain was determined in a study of shared clonotypes between healthy human individuals. Terminally differentiated effector memory CD45RA+ cells were excluded from the naive CD8 cells, which were CD45RO-negative and positively selected for CCR7. The study enrolled healthy HIV-negative adults without recent acute infections or vaccinations as donors. Overall study results and limits: Investigators expected sequencing depth to affect clonotype sharing among donors. The naive CD4 repertoires of four donors were compared, and 5% to 6.5% of clonotypes were shared.

Details on this clone: Its antigen is unknown.

Data came from immunoSEQ multiplex PCR; TCRdb stores just in-frame clones and leaves some out. This sample has about 2.1 million clones, with 80% to 95% found just once. CDR1 SSHAT and CDR2 FNYEAQ come from the germline V gene (reference sequence). With 6 bases removed from V and 3 bases from J, the gap between germline ends came to 11 bases. The CDR3 runs 13 residues. The receptor comes from a man younger than 35 in good health. Some clones in this sample may be carry-over from other donors' samples. This chain uses TRBV7-7 with TRBJ2-5, with D tentatively TRBD1 or TRBD2 (5 bases each). Sequencing input: naive CD8+ T cells from PBMCs. CDR3 sequence (DNA): TGTGCCAGCAGTCGGGACGGAGAAGAGACCCAGTACTTC. It encodes CASSRDGEETQYF.